This is a list of T cell receptor beta chains from one sample in a study of a mutant IDH1 vaccine in newly diagnosed glioma. The repertoire was sequenced with immunoSEQ multiplex PCR; TCRdb's copy has only in-frame clones and lacks some. The table shows roughly 34,000 clones, with roughly 79% occurring only once. These TCRs are of unknown antigen specificity. Sequencing was performed on PBMCs, taken from a glioma patient whose treatment included an IDH1 peptide vaccine. The receptors here all came from a man between 50 and 59 years old with glioma. Each CDR3 is given with its conserved first and last residue. The D gene is left open where the match is weak. A clone size is listed for some rows: how often the clone was seen (once, few, many), or a class if it is expanded.

cdr3_aa cdr3_nt d_call v_call clone_size j_call
CASNLLAGGHQEQYF TGTGCCAGCAACTTACTAGCGGGAGGCCACCAGGAGCAGTACTTC TRBD2 TRBV28 . TRBJ2-7
CAWNRGISRTEAFF TGTGCCTGGAACAGGGGAATTTCCAGGACTGAAGCTTTCTTT TRBD1 TRBV30 . TRBJ1-1
CASSSQDLNEKLFF TGTGCCAGCAGCTCACAGGATTTGAATGAAAAACTGTTTTTT . TRBV7-8 . TRBJ1-4
CASSYSGLAAYEQYF TGTGCCAGCAGTTACTCGGGACTAGCGGCCTACGAGCAGTACTTC TRBD2 TRBV6-5 . TRBJ2-7
CASSPPPSIGGYTF TGTGCCAGTAGTCCCCCCCCCTCCATCGGTGGCTACACCTTC . TRBV19 . TRBJ1-2
CASSWGQDYEQYF TGCGCCAGCAGCTGGGGACAGGACTACGAGCAGTACTTC TRBD1 TRBV5-1 . TRBJ2-7
CASSPGLPGYGYTF TGTGCCAGCAGTCCGGGGCTGCCGGGCTATGGCTACACCTTC . TRBV28 . TRBJ1-2
CASSVRRGGRETQYF TGTGCCAGCAGCGTTAGACGGGGGGGCCGGGAGACCCAGTACTTC TRBD2 TRBV9 once TRBJ2-5
CASRVEGGNQPQHF TGCGCCAGCAGGGTAGAGGGGGGCAATCAGCCCCAGCATTTT . TRBV5-1 . TRBJ1-5
CASSVGPASGNTIYF TGTGCCAGCAGCGTAGGCCCAGCCTCTGGAAACACCATATATTTT . TRBV9 . TRBJ1-3
CASSEAGHTNTEAFF TGTGCCAGCAGTGAAGCGGGACACACGAACACTGAAGCTTTCTTT . TRBV6-1 . TRBJ1-1
CASSFSRVREQFF TGTGCCAGCAGTTTCTCTAGGGTGCGGGAGCAGTTCTTC . TRBV7-6 . TRBJ2-1
CASSLGLREGETQYF TGTGCCAGCAGCTTGGGACTAAGAGAGGGAGAGACCCAGTACTTC TRBD2 TRBV7-9 . TRBJ2-5
CASSPGTQSSYEQYF TGCGCCAGCAGCCCCGGGACACAGAGCTCCTACGAGCAGTACTTC . TRBV5-1 . TRBJ2-7
CASSHTQGIDYNEQFF TGCGCCAGCAGCCACACACAGGGGATCGATTACAATGAGCAGTTCTTC TRBD1 TRBV5-1 . TRBJ2-1
CASSQGVASGLRANVLTF TGCGCCAGCAGCCAAGGTGTCGCTAGCGGTCTTAGGGCCAACGTCCTGACTTTC TRBD2 TRBV4-1 once TRBJ2-6
CASSQGGAGDTQYF TGTGCCAGCAGCCAAGGGGGGGCCGGGGATACGCAGTATTTT . TRBV4-2 . TRBJ2-3
CASSLWDTNSPLHF TGTGCCAGCAGCTTGTGGGACACTAATTCACCCCTCCACTTT . TRBV5-5 . TRBJ1-6
CASSYRAGPTGYTF TGTGCCAGCAGTTATCGTGCGGGGCCCACTGGCTACACCTTC . TRBV6-6 . TRBJ1-2
CASSQDFSSGGASYNEQFF TGCGCCAGCAGCCAAGATTTCTCTAGCGGGGGGGCCTCCTACAATGAGCAGTTCTTC TRBD2 TRBV4-3 . TRBJ2-1
CASSFRSAGSYNEQFF TGTGCCAGCAGCTTTAGGTCAGCGGGGTCCTACAATGAGCAGTTCTTC TRBD2 TRBV11-3 . TRBJ2-1
CASSPRMRGRQGTENIQYF TGTGCCAGCAGCCCCCGAATGAGGGGCCGACAGGGGACTGAAAACATTCAGTACTTC . TRBV21-1 . TRBJ2-4
CASSVRPIANYGYTF TGTGCCAGCAGCGTAAGACCGATAGCTAACTATGGCTACACCTTC . TRBV9 . TRBJ1-2
CASSASPGANYGYTF TGTGCCAGCAGTGCAAGCCCAGGGGCGAACTATGGCTACACCTTC . TRBV2 . TRBJ1-2
CASTIGTGYPGDTQYF TGTGCCAGCACAATCGGGACAGGCTACCCGGGAGATACGCAGTATTTT TRBD1 TRBV2 few TRBJ2-3
CASSLRGSKIF TGTGCCAGCAGCTTAAGGGGGAGTAAGATCTTC . TRBV7-9 once TRBJ2-1
CATSSLRELRTEAFF TGTGCCACCAGCAGCCTCCGAGAATTGAGGACTGAAGCTTTCTTT . TRBV15 . TRBJ1-1
CASSQSPQLGLGIDTQYF TGCGCCAGCAGCCAAAGTCCCCAGCTAGGCTTGGGGATAGATACGCAGTATTTT . TRBV4-3 . TRBJ2-3
CASSLVGGRKVNTEAFF TGTGCCAGCAGCTTGGTGGGGGGCCGTAAGGTAAACACTGAAGCTTTCTTT . TRBV5-6 . TRBJ1-1
CASSSGQGNRQPQHF TGTGCCAGCAGCTCAGGACAGGGTAACCGTCAGCCCCAGCATTTT TRBD1 TRBV7-9 . TRBJ1-5
CASSSRTGQYF TGTGCCAGCAGCTCCAGGACTGGGCAGTATTTT . TRBV7-2 . TRBJ2-3
CAISDSLRRRPYEQYF TGTGCCATCAGTGACAGTTTGCGGCGAAGGCCCTACGAGCAGTACTTC . TRBV10-3 . TRBJ2-7
CASSEVREAGELFF TGTGCCAGCAGCGAAGTCCGGGAGGCCGGGGAGCTGTTTTTT TRBD2 TRBV7-2 . TRBJ2-2
CASSLGSGGTNYGYTF TGTGCCAGCAGCTTAGGATCGGGCGGCACAAACTATGGCTACACCTTC . TRBV7-9 . TRBJ1-2
CASSPPTGVHYTF TGTGCCAGCAGCCCCCCGACAGGGGTTCACTACACCTTC TRBD1 TRBV7-2 . TRBJ1-2
CASSEGQAYEQYF TGTGCCAGCAGCGAGGGACAGGCCTACGAGCAGTACTTC TRBD1 TRBV5-4 . TRBJ2-7
CSVGGPNTEAFF TGCAGCGTTGGCGGGCCCAACACTGAAGCTTTCTTT . TRBV29-1 . TRBJ1-1
CASSIGTVGSYEQYF TGTGCCAGTAGTATCGGGACCGTTGGCTCCTACGAGCAGTACTTC . TRBV19 . TRBJ2-7
CASSQGVDSPLHF TGTGCCAGCTCACAAGGGGTGGATTCACCCCTCCACTTT . TRBV18 . TRBJ1-6
CASSLSVGGSIVYEQFF TGTGCCAGCAGCCTCTCAGTCGGTGGTAGTATAGTCTATGAGCAGTTCTTC . TRBV14 . TRBJ2-1
CASSPSGGTYDTQYF TGTGCCAGCAGCCCCAGCGGGGGGACGTATGATACGCAGTATTTT TRBD2 TRBV9 once TRBJ2-3
CASSQEMASDTQYF TGTGCCAGCAGCCAAGAAATGGCCTCAGATACGCAGTATTTT . TRBV4-2 . TRBJ2-3
CASSLGTAQETQYF TGCGCCAGCAGCCTCGGGACAGCACAAGAGACCCAGTACTTC TRBD1 TRBV5-1 . TRBJ2-5
CASSLVAGIMNTEAFF TGTGCCAGCAGTTTGGTGGCAGGTATTATGAACACTGAAGCTTTCTTT . TRBV28 . TRBJ1-1